The sequence of this T cell receptor beta chain was determined in a study of cytomegalovirus exposure and HLA in healthy donors (dated by TCRdb to 2016 to 2017). About the study as a whole: The 650 to 800 repertoires of the first cohort and the 120 validation repertoires were produced on the same platform, according to a later analysis. The study aimed to test whether cataloging public T cell receptors could reveal signatures of past pathogen exposure. Along with the roughly 670-subject first cohort, a separate validation cohort of around 120 different subjects was used. High-throughput TCR immunosequencing, statistical association of individual TCRs with disease status, and machine learning were combined to predict cytomegalovirus infection status. Broad study findings and their caveats: A later analysis lacked HLA typing for the validation cohort, so it scored co-occurrence in that cohort across all 120 repertoires. The study listed 150 to 200 TCR beta chains as associated with cytomegalovirus. In vitro tests confirmed that three of the cytomegalovirus-associated TCR beta chains recognize cytomegalovirus antigens. Of the cluster scores, 94% were above 0 in a later analysis, which found that TCRs clustered in the first cohort also tended to co-occur in the 95 to 150 validation repertoires. The authors suggested that the approach could potentially be extended to other disease states and immunological phenotypes. In both the original and validation cohorts, the classifier was reported to diagnose cytomegalovirus status with high specificity and sensitivity. Most TCR sequences were observed very rarely across donors, whereas some public TCRs were present in many individuals.

A single count supports this clone. The antigen it recognizes is unknown. Base qualities are not recorded, but no much larger clone differs from it by a single base. The CDR3 sequence holds 13 residues, the cysteine and phenylalanine included. Only CDR3 DNA is held: 39 bases, read in frame from base 1. V is pared back by 1 base and J by 2 bases, with 6 bases lying between the germline termini. The germline V gene specifies MGHRA as CDR1 and YSYEKL as CDR2. Separate from the roughly 650-subject first cohort, the validation cohort of some 130 subjects was the group to which the donors belonged. The method was the immunoSEQ multiplex PCR assay. The authors' pipeline ran thus. A statistical classification framework was developed to diagnose cytomegalovirus status using the catalog of TCR beta chain sequences. As stored in TCRdb, this immuneACCESS dataset retains in-frame rearrangements with V and J assigned. A fraction of the clones does not appear; measured against another copy, unresolved V genes explain less than half of the discrepancy, and the remainder lacks a known reason. The DNA gave D and trimming, while V, J and clone size come from that table. Within this sample are about 75,000 clones, with around four fifths of them counted one time only. Around 2.9% of the sample lies in the top ten.

The rearranged segments are TRBV4-1 and TRBJ2-7; the D gene identity is not certain. The sequence was obtained from a man aged 25 to 45 in good health and CMV-seronegative. The material sequenced was PBMCs. At the DNA level, the sequence is TGCGCCAGCAGCCAAGGACAAGCCTACGAGCAGTACTTC. It specifies CASSQGQAYEQYF.